Each of the 32 T cell receptor beta chains below was sequenced from the same sample in a study of T cells in Graves' hyperthyroidism and ophthalmopathy. From RNA transcripts, TCR beta CDR3 regions were amplified. The HTBI primer set drove a first-round RT-PCR of the TCR CDR3. Each CDR3 protein gets one entry after TCRdb re-called the multiplex PCR reads with MiXCR. This sample has about 500,000 distinct CDR3 sequences, with about 16% found just once. Source material: blood. All receptors derive from a woman aged 25-40 years with Graves' ophthalmopathy.

This clonotype was seen a handful of times. J is TRBJ1-1 and V is TRBV7-3; D gene uncertain. Germline V gene lookup returns CDR1 SGHTA and CDR2 FQGTGA. The CDR3 is 12 residues long. V lost 4 bases, J lost 5 bases, and 8 bases lay in between. Here the CDR3 DNA reads TGTGCCAGCAGCTCCCAGGCGACTGAAGCTTTCTTT. It yields the protein CASSSQATEAFF.

The table lists this clonotype with many counts. The chain recombines TRBV29-1 with TRBJ1-3; 8 bases are shared with TRBD1. The CDR3 loop spans 13 amino acids. Germline V gene lookup returns CDR1 SQVTM and CDR2 ANQGSEA. The junction had 3 bases not matched to a gene; V was cut back by 4 bases and J by 4 bases. The CDR3 bases are TGCAGCGTTGCCGGACAGGGAGGAAACACCATATATTTT. It is translated as CSVAGQGGNTIYF.

This clonotype was observed many times. The chain is built from TRBV20-1 and TRBJ2-3; 7 nucleotides agree with TRBD2. V trimming: 4 bases; J trimming: 1 base; junction bases outside the gene matches: 5. Germline assignment: CDR1 DFQATT and CDR2 SNEGSKA (reference sequence). The CDR3 totals 14 residues. The CDR3 sequence: CSAIYREGTDTQYF. As DNA, the CDR3 is TGCAGTGCTATTTACCGGGAGGGCACAGATACGCAGTATTTT.

This clonotype was recorded a few times. The rearrangement uses TRBV7-2 and TRBJ1-4, with TRBD1 as a possible D gene (6 bases). Trimming stripped 3 bases from V and 5 bases from J, with 13 bases between. The CDR3 is 15 amino acids. Germline-derived CDR1 and CDR2 are SGHTA and FQGNSA. CDR3 residues: CASSFRRGTNEKLFF. In nucleotides, the CDR3 is TGTGCCAGCAGCTTTAGACGGGGGACAAATGAAAAACTGTTTTTT.

This clonotype was seen many times. This chain links TRBV5-1 with TRBJ1-1; D is perhaps TRBD1 (5 bases). CDR1 and CDR2 (germline): SGHRS, YFSETQ. V was shortened by 0 bases and J by 4 bases, with 19 bases between the two germline ends. The CDR3 loop spans 17 amino acids. The CDR3 loop reads CASSLAGRVWSSTEAFF. CDR3 bases: TGCGCCAGCAGCTTGGCTGGCAGGGTTTGGAGTAGCACTGAAGCTTTCTTT.

Many counts were recorded for this clonotype. The genes are TRBV28 and TRBJ2-1; D is ambiguous. The germline CDR1 and CDR2 sequences are MDHEN and SYDVKM. V was clipped by 4 bases and J by 0 bases, with 10 bases between them. The CDR3 is 15 residues long. DNA of the CDR3: TGTGCCAGCAGTTCAACGGAAAACTCCTACAATGAGCAGTTCTTC. This gives the protein CASSSTENSYNEQFF.

The chain combines TRBV10-3 with TRBJ1-6, with 9 nucleotides matching TRBD1. The CDR3 covers 14 residues. V was pared by 6 bases and J by 9 bases, with 6 bases of the junction left unmatched. Per the germline V gene, CDR1 is ENHRY and CDR2 is SYGVKD. The CDR3 is CAISLGQGISPLHF. Here the CDR3 DNA reads TGTGCCATCAGCCTAGGACAGGGGATTTCACCCCTCCACTTT.

The chain combines TRBV6-1 with TRBJ2-7; possibly TRBD1 for D (5 bases). V was shortened by 4 bases and J by 1 base, with 20 bases between the two germline ends. This CDR3 comprises 17 residues. Germline CDR1 and CDR2: MNHNS and SASEGT. The CDR3 bases are TGTGCCAGCAGTGGAAGGCTCGCGCAGGGTATTTCCTACGAGCAGTACTTC. Protein: CASSGRLAQGISYEQYF.

The chain is built from TRBV25-1 and TRBJ2-6; unclear D gene. Germline CDR1 reads MGHDK; CDR2 reads SYGVNS. The V end was cut by 2 bases, the J end by 1 base, with 3 bases between. This CDR3 is 14 amino acids long. CDR3 in DNA: TGTGCCAGCAGTGAAATGTCTGGGGCCAACGTCCTGACTTTC. As protein: CASSEMSGANVLTF.

CDR3 sequence: CASSLAVERDGETQYF. In DNA, the CDR3 is TGTGCCAGCAGCTTAGCGGTGGAGCGGGATGGAGAGACCCAGTACTTC. The rearrangement uses TRBV7-7 and TRBJ2-5, with 7 bases matching TRBD2. The CDR3 consists of 16 residues. The V segment lost 0 bases and the J segment 4 bases; nucleotides outside the gene matches: 8. Germline CDR1 SSHAT, CDR2 FNYEAQ (reference sequence).

At least ten counts were recorded for this clonotype. The CDR3 nucleotides read TGTGCCAGCAGTCCGAACTGGGAGCAGTTCTTC. Amino acids: CASSPNWEQFF. The gene calls are TRBV12-3 or TRBV12-4 and TRBJ2-1; D remains unclear. This CDR3 contains 11 residues. V was cut by 5 bases and J by 10 bases, with 9 bases left in between.

The table lists this clonotype with many counts. This chain links TRBV4-2 with TRBJ2-2; 7 bases agree with TRBD2. Trimming at V came to 3 bases and at J to 7 bases, leaving 2 bases not matched to a gene. The V gene's germline CDR1 is LGHNA and CDR2 YNFKEQ. The length of the CDR3 is 13 residues. The CDR3 is CASSQGGGGELFF. The DNA for the CDR3 is TGTGCCAGCAGCCAGGGCGGGGGCGGGGAGCTGTTTTTT.

This clonotype was recorded many times. The chain has TRBV5-1 and TRBJ2-3; 10 bases align to TRBD2. The CDR3 has 17 amino acids. J gave up 3 bases and V 0 bases, and 7 bases lay outside the gene matches. The germline gives CDR1 SGHRS, CDR2 YFSETQ. DNA for the CDR3: TGCGCCAGCAGCTTGGAGAGCGGGAGGGCCCAAACAGATACGCAGTATTTT. As protein: CASSLESGRAQTDTQYF.

This clonotype was counted only a few times. The chain links TRBV27 to TRBJ2-7; D not certain. V shed 1 base and J shed 2 bases, with 9 bases lying between them. The CDR3 is made up of 14 amino acids. CDR1 and CDR2 (germline): MNHEY, SMNVEV (reference sequence). The chain's CDR3 is CASSLYRTTYEQYF. The CDR3 nucleotides read TGTGCCAGCAGTTTATATCGGACGACCTACGAGCAGTACTTC.

This clonotype was recorded many times. The chain uses TRBV11-2 and TRBJ2-1; D is unclear. The germline V gene encodes CDR1 SGHAT and CDR2 FQNNGV. The CDR3 spans 13 residues. Trimming shortened V by 4 bases and J by 6 bases, and 10 bases separated the two germline ends. CDR3 sequence (DNA): TGTGCCAGCAGCTCCGGACCCCGCAATGAGCAGTTCTTC. It yields the protein CASSSGPRNEQFF.

This clonotype was counted at least ten times. The chain has TRBV6-1 and TRBJ2-7; the D gene is possibly TRBD1 (6 bases). Germline assignment: CDR1 MNHNS and CDR2 SASEGT. Trimming cost V 3 bases and J 2 bases, with 14 bases left between them. This CDR3 has 15 residues. CDR3 protein: CASSDAGAWAYEQYF. The CDR3, as DNA: TGTGCCAGCAGTGACGCAGGGGCATGGGCCTACGAGCAGTACTTC.

This clonotype was observed a few times. The V and J genes are TRBV5-6 and TRBJ2-1; D not certain. The CDR3 extends over 13 amino acids. Germline CDR1 SGHDT, CDR2 YYEEEE. The V end was cut by 2 bases, the J end by 6 bases, with 9 bases between. The CDR3 DNA sequence: TGTGCCAGCAGCTTAGGTTTCGTCAATGAGCAGTTCTTC. It yields the protein CASSLGFVNEQFF.

Concerning this clonotype: At one end the junction does not follow the germline gene, possibly because of a read error. V is TRBV27 and J is TRBJ2-4, with 10 bases lining up with TRBD1. The CDR3 runs to 16 residues. Germline CDR1 MNHEY, CDR2 SMNVEV (reference sequence). CDR3 in amino acids: CACSSGQGKAKNIQYF. The CDR3 nucleotides are TGTGCCTGCAGTTCGGGACAGGGGAAAGCCAAAAACATTCAGTACTTC.

This clonotype turned up a few times. This sequence joins TRBV27 and TRBJ2-1, with TRBD2 matching over 8 bases. Germline CDR1 reads MNHEY; CDR2 reads SMNVEV (reference sequence). With V trimmed by 5 bases and J by 9 bases, 6 bases remained unmatched. The CDR3 sequence is 13 residues long. CDR3 in amino acids: CASSPGGPIEQFF. The CDR3 nucleotides read TGTGCCAGCAGTCCGGGAGGGCCAATTGAGCAGTTCTTC.

The chain joins TRBV30 to TRBJ1-5, with D possibly matching TRBD1 (6 bases). This CDR3 has 15 amino acids. CDR1 and CDR2 from the germline V gene are GTSNPN and SVGIG (reference sequence). Trimming removed 0 bases from V and 3 bases from J, with 12 bases in between. DNA for the CDR3: TGTGCCTGGAGTGTAGCGGGACACTTCAATCAGCCCCAGCATTTT. Residues: CAWSVAGHFNQPQHF.

This clonotype was seen only a few times. The chain joins TRBV5-6 to TRBJ2-5; no definite D call. Germline V gives CDR1 SGHDT, CDR2 YYEEEE. V gave up 0 bases and J gave up 4 bases, with 10 bases separating them. CDR3 length: 14 amino acids. The CDR3 coding sequence is TGTGCCAGCAGCTTGGGGGGAATAAGAGAGACCCAGTACTTC. The encoded protein is CASSLGGIRETQYF.

At least ten counts were recorded for this clonotype. The chain joins TRBV6-1 to TRBJ2-5; perhaps TRBD2 as D (5 bases). From germline, CDR1 is MNHNS and CDR2 SASEGT. Trimming left V 4 bases short and J 6 bases short, with 12 bases between. The CDR3 sequence is 13 residues long. The CDR3 DNA is TGTGCCAGCAGTGGAGAGACTATACAGACCCAGTACTTC. Translated, it gives CASSGETIQTQYF.

This clonotype was observed a handful of times. The chain is built from TRBV19 and TRBJ2-1; no clear D. The length of the CDR3 is 15 residues. CDR1 is LNHDA, CDR2 SQIVND, per germline (reference sequence). V was shortened by 8 bases and J by 0 bases, with 14 bases between the two germline ends. The CDR3: CASAPSPSSYNEQFF. Written as DNA, the CDR3 is TGTGCCAGTGCCCCGTCTCCAAGCTCCTACAATGAGCAGTTCTTC.

This clonotype was counted many times. This chain uses TRBV30 with TRBJ2-3, with a possible D match to TRBD1 (5 bases). Trimming pared 8 bases from V and 9 bases from J, leaving 27 bases between. The CDR3 totals 15 residues. Per germline, CDR1 GTSNPN and CDR2 SVGIG (reference sequence). The CDR3 sequence is CAALGRQGWPETQYF. CDR3 DNA sequence: TGTGCCGCCCTCGGTCGGCAGGGCTGGCCGGAGACGCAGTATTTT.

V is TRBV6-1 and J is TRBJ2-2; no reliable D call. Trimming shortened V by 10 bases and J by 7 bases, and 16 bases separated the two germline ends. The CDR3 extends over 13 amino acids. The germline V gene has CDR1 MNHNS and CDR2 SASEGT. The CDR3, as DNA: TGTGCCAACAGCATAAAGGTGGTCGGGGAGCTGTTTTTT. Amino acids: CANSIKVVGELFF.

The chain links TRBV7-2 to TRBJ2-1; 9 bases are a match to TRBD2. Germline trimming cut 6 bases from V and 5 bases from J; bases unmatched to any gene: 17. Germline V gene sequence: CDR1 SGHTA, CDR2 FQGNSA. This CDR3 has 18 residues. Written as DNA, the CDR3 is TGTGCCAGCAGTCCCGACAGGCCGGGACTAGCCGTAAACAATGAGCAGTTCTTC. It yields the protein CASSPDRPGLAVNNEQFF.

The chain joins TRBV28 to TRBJ2-1; 7 bases match TRBD1. The CDR3 length is 18 residues. With V trimmed by 7 bases and J by 4 bases, 19 bases remained unmatched. Germline V gene lookup returns CDR1 MDHEN and CDR2 SYDVKM. CDR3 in DNA: TGTGCCAGCATGGGATGGGGTCTTCCGGGACAGCGATACAATGAGCAGTTCTTC. Its translation: CASMGWGLPGQRYNEQFF. The full variable domain, with the rest looked up from reference TRBV28 and TRBJ2-1, is DVKVTQSSRYLVKRTGEKVFLECVQDMDHENMFWYRQDPGLGLRLIYFSYDVKMKEKGDIPEGYSVSREKKERFSLILESASTNQTSMYLCASMGWGLPGQRYNEQFFGPGTRLTVL.

At least ten counts were recorded for this clonotype. The chain has TRBV10-3 and TRBJ2-7, with 11 bases that match TRBD1. The CDR3 extends over 14 amino acids. Trimming at V came to 5 bases and at J to 3 bases, leaving 3 bases not matched to a gene. In germline, CDR1 is ENHRY, CDR2 SYGVKD. The CDR3 DNA is TGTGCCATCAGTCCCGGGACAGGGGGCTACGAGCAGTACTTC. Amino acids: CAISPGTGGYEQYF.

This chain joins TRBV5-6 and TRBJ2-5; 13 bases are shared with TRBD2. Germline CDR1 is SGHDT and CDR2 is YYEEEE. The CDR3 runs 17 residues. The V and J ends lost 0 bases and 4 bases, in that order; junction bases with no gene match: 6. In DNA, the CDR3 is TGTGCCAGCAGCTTGGTACTAGCGGGAGGGAGACGAGAGACCCAGTACTTC. Translation gives CASSLVLAGGRRETQYF.

In its sample, this clonotype was seen many times. The chain is built from TRBV20-1 and TRBJ2-7, with 12 bases fitting TRBD1. The CDR3 length is 14 residues. Per germline, CDR1 DFQATT and CDR2 SNEGSKA (reference sequence). V shed 5 bases and J 3 bases; nucleotides not matched to a gene: 5. The CDR3 loop is CSAGGTGGLYEQYF. The CDR3 DNA sequence: TGCAGTGCTGGAGGGACAGGGGGCCTCTACGAGCAGTACTTC.

This clonotype appeared a few times. The chain joins TRBV3-1 to TRBJ2-1, with 9 bases that match TRBD2. The ends lost 4 bases at V and 8 bases at J; junction bases unmatched: 9. The CDR3 has 15 amino acids. Germline-derived CDR1 and CDR2 are LGHDT and YNNKEL (reference sequence). The CDR3 region has the DNA TGTGCCAGCAGCCTCAAGGGGGGACTAGCTCATGAGCAGTTCTTC. Residues: CASSLKGGLAHEQFF.

This clonotype was found many times. The rearrangement uses TRBV5-1 and TRBJ2-7; 10 nucleotides align to TRBD2. CDR1 is SGHRS, CDR2 YFSETQ, per germline. CDR3 size: 14 residues. The V gene end was trimmed by 4 bases and the J gene end by 6 bases; junction bases not matched to a gene: 7. The CDR3 nucleotides are TGCGCCAGCAGCGTTCTAGCGGGAGCAGGCGAGCAGTACTTC. Protein: CASSVLAGAGEQYF.